Listed here is a single T cell receptor (beta chain). The antigen it recognizes is unknown. Sequence at one end of the junction differs from germline and may be a read error. This specimen comes from a study of blood T cell repertoires in COVID-19 (TCRdb year 2020). With regard to the full study: Samples from collaborators originated in the United States, Italy and Spain and spanned both the acute and convalescent phases of COVID-19. The material from the prospective study consisted of cDNA or gDNA derived from T cells, B-cell-depleted T cells, or PBMCs. Subjects who had been exposed to COVID-19, were actively infected with it, or had recovered from it provided the deeply sampled blood TCRbeta repertoires that made up the dataset. The repertoires were made available in a free public database intended to serve as a resource for research on the immune response to SARS-CoV-2. The samples were drawn from two sources: the first 160 participants of the ongoing ImmuneRACE study, and 1,254 subjects contributed by 6 global collaborators. A de-identified subject ID, COVID-19 status, age in years and sex were almost always included in the sample metadata. Where available, HLA class I and class II types were taken from metadata supplied by the sample provider and were not determined by assay-based typing. Here is what the overall study found, with its caveats: The amount of clinical and demographic metadata varied by source and participant and was provided uncurated.

Collaborating institutions collected whole blood in K2EDTA tubes following their own protocols. For TCRbeta analysis, collaborators shipped samples as frozen whole blood, isolated PBMCs, or DNA extracted from either of those sample types. The CDR3 contains 15 residues, cysteine and phenylalanine counted. Solely the CDR3 DNA is kept, with 45 bases framed from the first base. Looking up the germline V gene (reference sequence) yields CDR1 SSHAT and CDR2 FNYEAQ. The immunoSEQ Assay, a bias-controlled multiplex PCR, was used to amplify TCRbeta CDR3 regions from genomic DNA. The study's own analysis went as follows. The number of nucleated cells in each sample was estimated by amplification of reference gene primers within the assay. To quantify the absolute abundance of each unique TCRbeta CDR3 rearrangement, sequence reads were collapsed and filtered. For each sample, productive Simpson clonality was calculated as the square root of Simpson's diversity index over productive rearrangements. Imported from immuneACCESS, the table was reduced by TCRdb to in-frame sequences with V and J called. These copies leave out some clones; in studies compared against another copy, an unresolved V gene accounts for under half, and the cause of the remainder is not known. D and trimming were read from the DNA, whereas the V and J calls and clone size are those reported in that table. The sample table holds over 200,000 clones, of which roughly 87% were seen once. The ten most abundant clones make up about 2% of the sample.

The sequencing sample was made of peripheral blood. This receptor was obtained from a man aged 40-50 years with active or convalescent COVID-19. This receptor chain uses TRBV7-7 and TRBJ2-1; 8 central nucleotides agree with TRBD2. The CDR3 loop reads CASSLYAGGYNEQFF. In nucleotides, the sequence is TGTGCTAGCAGCTTATATGCGGGGGGTTACAATGAGCAGTTCTTC.